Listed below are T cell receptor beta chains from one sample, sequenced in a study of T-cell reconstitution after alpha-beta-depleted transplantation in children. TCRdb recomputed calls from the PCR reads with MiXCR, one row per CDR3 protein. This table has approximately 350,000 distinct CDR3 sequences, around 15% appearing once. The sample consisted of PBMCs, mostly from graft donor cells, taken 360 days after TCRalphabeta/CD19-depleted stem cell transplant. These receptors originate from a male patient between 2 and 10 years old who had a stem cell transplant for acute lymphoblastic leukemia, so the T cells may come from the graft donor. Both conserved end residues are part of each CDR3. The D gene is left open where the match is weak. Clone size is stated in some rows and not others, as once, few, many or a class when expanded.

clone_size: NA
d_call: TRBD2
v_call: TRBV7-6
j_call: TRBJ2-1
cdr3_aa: CASSRAGGPRNEQFF
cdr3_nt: TGTGCCAGCAGCAGAGCGGGAGGGCCACGTAATGAGCAGTTCTTC

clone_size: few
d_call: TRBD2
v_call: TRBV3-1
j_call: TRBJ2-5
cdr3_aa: CASSPSGWYQETQYF
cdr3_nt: TGTGCCAGCAGCCCTAGCGGGTGGTACCAAGAGACCCAGTACTTC

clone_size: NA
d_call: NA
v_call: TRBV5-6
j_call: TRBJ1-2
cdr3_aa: CASSFGLGGYTF
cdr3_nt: TGTGCCAGCAGCTTTGGCCTTGGTGGCTACACCTTC

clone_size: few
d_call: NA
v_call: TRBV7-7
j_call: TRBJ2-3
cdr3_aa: CASSLSEHADTQYF
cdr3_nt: TGTGCTAGCAGCTTATCGGAGCACGCAGATACGCAGTATTTT

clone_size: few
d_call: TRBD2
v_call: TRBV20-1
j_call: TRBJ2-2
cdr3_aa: CSARSGTSGRVPDRQRTGELFF
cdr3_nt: TGCAGTGCCCGATCCGGGACTAGCGGGAGGGTCCCAGACCGGCAGCGCACCGGGGAGCTGTTTTTT

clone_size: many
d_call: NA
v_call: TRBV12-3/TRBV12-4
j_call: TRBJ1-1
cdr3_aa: CASSSGELNTEAFF
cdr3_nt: TGTGCCAGCAGTTCAGGGGAGCTGAACACTGAAGCTTTCTTT

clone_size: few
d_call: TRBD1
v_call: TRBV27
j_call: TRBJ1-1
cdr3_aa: CASSAESLTGTAEAFF
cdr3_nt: TGTGCCAGCAGTGCCGAATCTTTAACTGGGACAGCCGAAGCTTTCTTT

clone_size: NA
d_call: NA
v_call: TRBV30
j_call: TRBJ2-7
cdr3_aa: CAWSLAFSYEQYF
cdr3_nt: TGTGCCTGGTCGCTAGCGTTCTCCTACGAGCAGTACTTC

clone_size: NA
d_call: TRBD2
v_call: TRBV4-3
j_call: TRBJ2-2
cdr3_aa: CASSQELAGRDTGELFF
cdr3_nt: TGCGCCAGCAGCCAAGAACTAGCGGGAAGGGACACCGGGGAGCTGTTTTTT

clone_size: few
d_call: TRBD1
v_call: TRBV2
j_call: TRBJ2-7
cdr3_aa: CASSEWDRGDYEQYF
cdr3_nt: TGTGCCAGCAGTGAATGGGACAGGGGCGACTACGAGCAGTACTTC

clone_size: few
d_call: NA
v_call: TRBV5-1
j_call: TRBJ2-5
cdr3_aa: CASSLFRGAETQYF
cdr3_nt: TGCGCCAGCAGCTTGTTTCGGGGAGCCGAGACCCAGTACTTC

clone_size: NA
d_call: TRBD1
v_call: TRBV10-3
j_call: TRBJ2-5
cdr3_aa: CAISDLKDRQGRYQKWETQYF
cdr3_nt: TGTGCCATCAGTGACCTCAAAGACAGACAGGGAAGGTACCAGAAATGGGAGACCCAGTACTTC

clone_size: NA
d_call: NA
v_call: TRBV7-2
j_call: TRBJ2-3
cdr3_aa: CASSLSVQGTDTQYF
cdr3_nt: TGTGCCAGCAGCTTAAGTGTCCAGGGCACAGATACGCAGTATTTT

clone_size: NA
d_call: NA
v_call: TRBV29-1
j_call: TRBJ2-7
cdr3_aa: CSVLEGYEQYF
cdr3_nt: TGCAGCGTCTTAGAGGGTTACGAGCAGTACTTC

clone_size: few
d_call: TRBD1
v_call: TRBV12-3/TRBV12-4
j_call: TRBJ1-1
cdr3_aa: CASSLGQGASRAFF
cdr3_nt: TGTGCCAGCAGTTTGGGACAGGGGGCTTCTAGAGCTTTCTTT

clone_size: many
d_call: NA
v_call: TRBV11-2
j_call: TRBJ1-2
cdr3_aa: CASSPNNRAWGYTF
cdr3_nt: TGTGCCAGCAGCCCCAACAACAGGGCATGGGGCTACACCTTC

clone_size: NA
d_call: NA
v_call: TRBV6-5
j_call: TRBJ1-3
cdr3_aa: CASSYGGGAGNTIYF
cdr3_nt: TGTGCCAGCAGTTACGGAGGAGGGGCGGGAAACACCATATATTTT

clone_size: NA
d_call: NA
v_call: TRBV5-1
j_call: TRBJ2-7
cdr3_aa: CASSAGQFYEQYF
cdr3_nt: TGCGCCAGCAGCGCGGGACAGTTCTACGAGCAGTACTTC

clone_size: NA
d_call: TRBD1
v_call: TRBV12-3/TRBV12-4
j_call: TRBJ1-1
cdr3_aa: CASKGGGSLNTEAFF
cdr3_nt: TGTGCCAGCAAAGGAGGGGGCTCTTTGAACACTGAAGCTTTCTTT

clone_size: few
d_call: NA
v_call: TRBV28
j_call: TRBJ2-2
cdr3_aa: CASSLWRQINTGELFF
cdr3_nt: TGTGCCAGCAGTTTATGGCGGCAGATAAACACCGGGGAGCTGTTTTTT

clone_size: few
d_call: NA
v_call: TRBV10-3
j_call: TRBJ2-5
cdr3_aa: CAISAGETQYF
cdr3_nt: TGTGCCATCAGTGCCGGGGAGACCCAGTACTTC

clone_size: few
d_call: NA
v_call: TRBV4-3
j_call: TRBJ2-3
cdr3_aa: CASSQHPRGGTNHRTDTQYF
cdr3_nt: TGCGCCAGCAGCCAACACCCGCGGGGAGGAACAAACCACCGCACAGATACGCAGTATTTT

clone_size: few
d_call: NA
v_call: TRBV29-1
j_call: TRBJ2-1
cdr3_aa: CSVEGWVAERRNSYNEQFF
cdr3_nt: TGCAGCGTTGAAGGGTGGGTAGCTGAGCGCCGAAACTCCTACAATGAGCAGTTCTTC

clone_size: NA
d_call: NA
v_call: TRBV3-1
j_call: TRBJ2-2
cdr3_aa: CASSQRRANTGELFF
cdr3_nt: TGTGCCAGCAGCCAAAGACGGGCGAACACCGGGGAGCTGTTTTTT

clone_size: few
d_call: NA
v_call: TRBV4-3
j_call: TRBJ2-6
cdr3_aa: CASSQDSWGAWSGANVLTF
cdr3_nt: TGCGCCAGCAGCCAAGACTCATGGGGTGCATGGTCTGGGGCCAACGTCCTGACTTTC

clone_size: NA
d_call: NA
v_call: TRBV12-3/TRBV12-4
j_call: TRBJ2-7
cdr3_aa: CASSPRTRGAYEQYF
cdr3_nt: TGTGCCAGCAGTCCCAGGACTAGGGGGGCCTACGAGCAGTACTTC

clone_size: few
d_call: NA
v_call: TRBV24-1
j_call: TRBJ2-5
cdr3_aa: CATSDLKGTTYSRQETQYF
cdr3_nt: TGTGCCACCAGTGATTTGAAAGGGACAACCTACTCTAGGCAAGAGACCCAGTACTTC

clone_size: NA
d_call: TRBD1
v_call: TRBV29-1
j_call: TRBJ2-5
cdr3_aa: CSVATGGQETQYF
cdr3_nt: TGCAGCGTTGCTACAGGGGGCCAAGAGACCCAGTACTTC

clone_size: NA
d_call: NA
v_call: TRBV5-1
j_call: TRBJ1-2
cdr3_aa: CASSIGELYGYTF
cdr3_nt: TGCGCCAGCAGCATTGGAGAGCTGTATGGCTACACCTTC

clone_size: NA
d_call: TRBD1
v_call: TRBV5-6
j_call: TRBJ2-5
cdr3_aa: CASSWGQAQETQYF
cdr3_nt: TGTGCCAGCAGCTGGGGACAGGCACAAGAGACCCAGTACTTC